Following are 3 T cell receptor beta chains from one sample sequenced in a study of tumor-infiltrating lymphocytes in primary liver carcinoma. Reverse transcription of approximately 0.55 ug total RNA with a constant-region primer produced TCR beta cDNA. Three rounds of nested multiplex PCR with slightly modified ARM-PCR produced TCR beta libraries. Use of TRBV1-TRBV30 forward primers with a C-beta reverse primer characterized the first two PCR rounds, which lasted around 10 cycles each. TCRdb re-derived calls from the multiplex PCR reads in MiXCR, one entry per CDR3 protein. The table has fewer than 250,000 distinct CDR3 sequences, about 82% seen once; the top ten hold 15% to 20%. From roughly 18-30 mg of unsorted bulk tissue, DNA and RNA were co-extracted together. What was sequenced was tumor tissue from primary liver carcinoma. The source is a man between 35 and 55 years old with primary liver carcinoma and hepatitis B virus infection.

Comments on this clonotype: This may stem from a read error, because a much larger clone lies one nucleotide away. The chain employs TRBV19 and TRBJ1-5, with D unresolved. The J call may be incorrect, as the DNA end agrees better with TRBJ2-3. In germline, CDR1 is LNHDA, CDR2 SQIVND (reference sequence). There are 13 residues in the CDR3. The DNA for the CDR3 is TGTGCCAGTAGTGAGGCAGCTAATCAGCCCCAGTATTTT. Its protein product is CASSEAANQPQYF.

About this clonotype itself: At one boundary the junction diverges from the germline segment, which might be a read error. The chain employs TRBV11-3 and TRBJ2-1; TRBD2 aligns across 9 bases. Germline-derived CDR1 and CDR2 are SGHNT and YENEEA. The length of the CDR3 is 15 residues. The CDR3 nucleotides read TGTGGCAGCGGCTTAGGGCGGGAGGGCCACGATGAACAGTTCTTC. Its translation: CGSGLGREGHDEQFF.

As concerns this clonotype: At one boundary the junction diverges from the germline segment, which might be a read error. The chain is built from TRBV6-2 or TRBV6-3 and TRBJ2-5; 9 bases match TRBD2. This CDR3 contains 13 residues. Looked up from germline, CDR1 is MNHEY and CDR2 is SVGEGT. This chain's CDR3 is CSSSSGLAKTQYF. CDR3 coding DNA: TGTTCCAGCAGTTCCGGACTAGCGAAGACCCAGTATTTC.